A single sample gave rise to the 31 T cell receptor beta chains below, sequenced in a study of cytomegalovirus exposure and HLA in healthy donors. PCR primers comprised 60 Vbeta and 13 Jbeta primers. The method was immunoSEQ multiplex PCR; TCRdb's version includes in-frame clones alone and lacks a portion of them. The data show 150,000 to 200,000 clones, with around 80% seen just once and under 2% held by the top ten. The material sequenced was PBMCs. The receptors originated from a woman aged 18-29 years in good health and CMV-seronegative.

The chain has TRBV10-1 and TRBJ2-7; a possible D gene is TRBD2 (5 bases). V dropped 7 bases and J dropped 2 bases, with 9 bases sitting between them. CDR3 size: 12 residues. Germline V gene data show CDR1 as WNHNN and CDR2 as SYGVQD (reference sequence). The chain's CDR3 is CASNAGTYEQYF. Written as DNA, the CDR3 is TGCGCCAGCAATGCCGGGACCTACGAGCAGTACTTC.

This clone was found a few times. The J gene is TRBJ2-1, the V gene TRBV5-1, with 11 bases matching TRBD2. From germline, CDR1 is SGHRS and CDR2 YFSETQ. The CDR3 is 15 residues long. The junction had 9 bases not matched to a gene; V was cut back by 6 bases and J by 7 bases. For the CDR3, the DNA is TGCGCCAGCAACCTGCTAGCGGGGGGCTCTAATGAGCAGTTCTTC. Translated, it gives CASNLLAGGSNEQFF. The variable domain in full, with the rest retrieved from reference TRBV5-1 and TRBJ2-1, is KAGVTQTPRYLIKTRGQQVTLSCSPISGHRSVSWYQQTPGQGLQFLFEYFSETQRNKGNFPGRFSGRQFSNSRSEMNVSTLELGDSALYLCASNLLAGGSNEQFFGPGTRLTVL.

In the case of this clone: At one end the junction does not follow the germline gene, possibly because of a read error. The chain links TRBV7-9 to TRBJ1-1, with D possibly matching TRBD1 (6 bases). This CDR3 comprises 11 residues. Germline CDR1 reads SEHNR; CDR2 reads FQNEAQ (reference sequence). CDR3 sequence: CSSTTGTEAFF. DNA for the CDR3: TGTTCCAGCACCACAGGGACTGAAGCTTTCTTT.

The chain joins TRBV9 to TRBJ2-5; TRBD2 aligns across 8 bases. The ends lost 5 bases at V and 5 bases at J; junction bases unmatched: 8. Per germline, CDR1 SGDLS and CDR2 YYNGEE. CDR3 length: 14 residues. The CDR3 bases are TGTGCCAGCAGTCGTAGCGGGGCGGGGGAGACCCAGTACTTC. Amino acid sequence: CASSRSGAGETQYF. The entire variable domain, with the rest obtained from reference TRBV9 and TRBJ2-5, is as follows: DSGVTQTPKHLITATGQRVTLRCSPRSGDLSVYWYQQSLDQGLQFLIQYYNGEERAKGNILERFSAQQFPDLHSELNLSSLELGDSALYFCASSRSGAGETQYFGPGTRLLVL.

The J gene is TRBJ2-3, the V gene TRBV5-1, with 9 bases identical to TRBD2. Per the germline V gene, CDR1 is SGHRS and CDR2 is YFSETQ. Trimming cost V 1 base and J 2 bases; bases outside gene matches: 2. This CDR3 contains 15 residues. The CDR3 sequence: CASSLQRGATDTQYF. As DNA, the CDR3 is TGCGCCAGCAGCTTGCAGCGGGGGGCCACAGATACGCAGTATTTT.

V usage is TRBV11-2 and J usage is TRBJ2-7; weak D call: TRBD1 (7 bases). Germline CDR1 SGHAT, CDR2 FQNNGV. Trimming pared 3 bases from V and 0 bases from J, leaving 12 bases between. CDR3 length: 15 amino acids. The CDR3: CASSFPGGTSYEQYF. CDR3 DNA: TGTGCCAGCAGCTTCCCAGGGGGGACCTCCTACGAGCAGTACTTC.

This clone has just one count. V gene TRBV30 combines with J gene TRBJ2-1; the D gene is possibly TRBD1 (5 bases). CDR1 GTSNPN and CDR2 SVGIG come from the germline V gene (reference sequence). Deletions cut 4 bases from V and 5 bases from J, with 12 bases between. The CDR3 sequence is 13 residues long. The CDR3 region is CAWNRGLDNEQFF. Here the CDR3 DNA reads TGTGCCTGGAATAGGGGTCTAGACAATGAGCAGTTCTTC.

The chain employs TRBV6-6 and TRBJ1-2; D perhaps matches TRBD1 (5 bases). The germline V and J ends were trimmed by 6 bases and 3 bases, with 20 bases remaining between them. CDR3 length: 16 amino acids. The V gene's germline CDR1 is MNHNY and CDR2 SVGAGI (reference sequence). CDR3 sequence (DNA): TGTGCCAGCAGCTCCCTCTTGGGGGGTTGGGACTATGGCTACACCTTC. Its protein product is CASSSLLGGWDYGYTF.

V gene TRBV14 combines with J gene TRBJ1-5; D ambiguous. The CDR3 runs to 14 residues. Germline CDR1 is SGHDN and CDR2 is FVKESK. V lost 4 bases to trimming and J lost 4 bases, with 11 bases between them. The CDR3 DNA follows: TGTGCCAGCAGCCGCGCGGGGAGGAATCAGCCCCAGCATTTT. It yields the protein CASSRAGRNQPQHF.

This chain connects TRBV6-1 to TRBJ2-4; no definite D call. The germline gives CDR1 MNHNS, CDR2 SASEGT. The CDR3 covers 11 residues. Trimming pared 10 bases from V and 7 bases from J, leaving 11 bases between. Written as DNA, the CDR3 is TGTGCCACCCACAGTCCTAACATTCAGTACTTC. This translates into CATHSPNIQYF.

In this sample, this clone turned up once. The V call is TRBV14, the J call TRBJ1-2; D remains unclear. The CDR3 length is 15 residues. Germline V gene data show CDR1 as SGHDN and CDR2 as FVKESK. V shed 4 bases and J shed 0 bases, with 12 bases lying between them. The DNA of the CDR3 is TGTGCCAGCAGCCGATACAGCAACACTAACTATGGCTACACCTTC. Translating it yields CASSRYSNTNYGYTF.

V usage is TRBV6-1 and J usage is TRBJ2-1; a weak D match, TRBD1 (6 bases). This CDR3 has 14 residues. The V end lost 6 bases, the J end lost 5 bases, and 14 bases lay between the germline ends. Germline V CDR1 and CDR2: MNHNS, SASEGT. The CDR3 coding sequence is TGTGCCAGCAGCCAACAGGGATCCCACAATGAGCAGTTCTTC. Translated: CASSQQGSHNEQFF.

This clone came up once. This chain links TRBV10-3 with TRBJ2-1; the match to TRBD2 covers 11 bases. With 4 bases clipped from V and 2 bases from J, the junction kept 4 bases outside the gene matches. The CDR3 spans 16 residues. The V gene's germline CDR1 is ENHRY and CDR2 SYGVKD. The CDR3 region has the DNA TGTGCCATCAGTGTTAGCGGGGGGGACCCCTACAATGAGCAGTTCTTC. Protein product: CAISVSGGDPYNEQFF.

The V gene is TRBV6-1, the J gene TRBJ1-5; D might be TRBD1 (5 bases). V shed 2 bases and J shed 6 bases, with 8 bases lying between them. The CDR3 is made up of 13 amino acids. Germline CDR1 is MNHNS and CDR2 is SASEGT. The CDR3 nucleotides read TGTGCCAGCAGTGAAAGGAGGGGTCAGCCCCAGCATTTT. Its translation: CASSERRGQPQHF.

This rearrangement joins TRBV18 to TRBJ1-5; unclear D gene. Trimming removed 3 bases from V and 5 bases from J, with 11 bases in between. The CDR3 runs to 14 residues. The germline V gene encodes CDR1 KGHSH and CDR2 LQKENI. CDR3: CASSPARRDQPQHF. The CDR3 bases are TGTGCCAGCTCACCGGCACGGAGGGATCAGCCCCAGCATTTT.

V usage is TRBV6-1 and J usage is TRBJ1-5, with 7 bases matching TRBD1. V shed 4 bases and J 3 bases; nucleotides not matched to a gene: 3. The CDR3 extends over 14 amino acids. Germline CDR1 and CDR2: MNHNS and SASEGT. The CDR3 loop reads CASSVDRVNQPQHF. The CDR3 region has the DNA TGTGCCAGCAGTGTCGACAGGGTCAATCAGCCCCAGCATTTT.

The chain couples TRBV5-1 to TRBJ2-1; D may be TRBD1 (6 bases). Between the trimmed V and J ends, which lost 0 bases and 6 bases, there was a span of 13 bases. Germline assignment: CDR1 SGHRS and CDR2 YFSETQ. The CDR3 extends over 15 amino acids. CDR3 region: CASSLGRGSPNEQFF. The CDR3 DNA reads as TGCGCCAGCAGCTTGGGTAGGGGGTCCCCCAATGAGCAGTTCTTC.

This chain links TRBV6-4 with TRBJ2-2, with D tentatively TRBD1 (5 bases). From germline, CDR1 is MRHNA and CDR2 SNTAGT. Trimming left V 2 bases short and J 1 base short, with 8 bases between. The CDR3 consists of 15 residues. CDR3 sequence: CASSDQGVNTGELFF. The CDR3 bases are TGTGCCAGCAGTGACCAGGGCGTGAACACCGGGGAGCTGTTTTTT.

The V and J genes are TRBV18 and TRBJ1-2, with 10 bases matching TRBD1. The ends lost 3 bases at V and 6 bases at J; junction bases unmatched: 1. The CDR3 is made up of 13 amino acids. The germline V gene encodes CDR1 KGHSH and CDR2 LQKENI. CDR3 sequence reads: CASSPGQGDGYTF. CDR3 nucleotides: TGTGCCAGCTCACCCGGACAGGGGGATGGCTACACCTTC.

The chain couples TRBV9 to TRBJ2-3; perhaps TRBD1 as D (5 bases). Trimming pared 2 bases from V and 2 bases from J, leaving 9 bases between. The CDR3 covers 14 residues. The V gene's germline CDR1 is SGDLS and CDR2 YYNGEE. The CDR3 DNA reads TGTGCCAGCAGCGTGAACAGGTACACAGATACGCAGTATTTT. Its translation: CASSVNRYTDTQYF.

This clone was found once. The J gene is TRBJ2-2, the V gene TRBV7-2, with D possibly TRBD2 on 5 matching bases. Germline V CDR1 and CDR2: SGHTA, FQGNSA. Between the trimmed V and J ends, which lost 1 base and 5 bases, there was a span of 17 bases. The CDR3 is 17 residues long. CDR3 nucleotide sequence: TGTGCCAGCAGCTTAGTAGGGTCTAACTCGGGAACCGGGGAGCTGTTTTTT. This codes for CASSLVGSNSGTGELFF.

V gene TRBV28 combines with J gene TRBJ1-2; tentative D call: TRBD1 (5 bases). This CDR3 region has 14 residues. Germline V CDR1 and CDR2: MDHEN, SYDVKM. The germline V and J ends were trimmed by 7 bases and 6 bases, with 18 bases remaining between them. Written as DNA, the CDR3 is TGTGCCAGCAAGACGGGAGGGACGGTCGATGGCTACACCTTC. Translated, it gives CASKTGGTVDGYTF.

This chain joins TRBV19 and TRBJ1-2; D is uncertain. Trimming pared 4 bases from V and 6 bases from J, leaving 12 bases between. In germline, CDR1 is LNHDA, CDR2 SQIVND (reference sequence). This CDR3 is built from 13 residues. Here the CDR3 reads CASSRADKDGYTF. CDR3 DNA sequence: TGTGCCAGTAGTAGGGCAGACAAAGATGGCTACACCTTC.

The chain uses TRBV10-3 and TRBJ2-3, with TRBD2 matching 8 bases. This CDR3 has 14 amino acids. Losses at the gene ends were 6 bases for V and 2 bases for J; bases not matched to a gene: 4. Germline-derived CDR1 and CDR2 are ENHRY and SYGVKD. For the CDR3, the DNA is TGTGCCATCAGACTAGCGGCTCACACAGATACGCAGTATTTT. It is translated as CAIRLAAHTDTQYF.

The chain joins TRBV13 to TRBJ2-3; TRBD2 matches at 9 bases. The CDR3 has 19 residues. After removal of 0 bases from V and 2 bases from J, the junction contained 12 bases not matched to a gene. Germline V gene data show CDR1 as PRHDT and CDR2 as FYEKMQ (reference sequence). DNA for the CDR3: TGTGCCAGCAGCTTAGGCCTGGTAGCGGGGGAAGGGTACACAGATACGCAGTATTTT. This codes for CASSLGLVAGEGYTDTQYF.

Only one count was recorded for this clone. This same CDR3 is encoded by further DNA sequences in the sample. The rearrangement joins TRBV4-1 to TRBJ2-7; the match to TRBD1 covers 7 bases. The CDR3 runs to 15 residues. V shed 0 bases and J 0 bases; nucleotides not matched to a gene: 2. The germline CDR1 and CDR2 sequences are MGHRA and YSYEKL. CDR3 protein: CASSQDRGISYEQYF. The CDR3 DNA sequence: TGCGCCAGCAGCCAAGACAGGGGGATCTCCTACGAGCAGTACTTC.

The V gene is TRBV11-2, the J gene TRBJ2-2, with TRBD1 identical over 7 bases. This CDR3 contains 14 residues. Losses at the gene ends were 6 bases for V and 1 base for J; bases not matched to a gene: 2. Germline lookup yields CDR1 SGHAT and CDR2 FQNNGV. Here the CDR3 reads CASRRTGNTGELFF. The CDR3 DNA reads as TGTGCCAGCAGACGGACAGGGAACACCGGGGAGCTGTTTTTT.

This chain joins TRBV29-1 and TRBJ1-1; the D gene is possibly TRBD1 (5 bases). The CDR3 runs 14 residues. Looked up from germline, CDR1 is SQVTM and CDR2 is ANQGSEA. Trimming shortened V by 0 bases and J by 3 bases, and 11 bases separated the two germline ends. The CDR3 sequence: CSVEDRGYDTEAFF. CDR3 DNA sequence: TGCAGCGTTGAAGATAGGGGATACGACACTGAAGCTTTCTTT.

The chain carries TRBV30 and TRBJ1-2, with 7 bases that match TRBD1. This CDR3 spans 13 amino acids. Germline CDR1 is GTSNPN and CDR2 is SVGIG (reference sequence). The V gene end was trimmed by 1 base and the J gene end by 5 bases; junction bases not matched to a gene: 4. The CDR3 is CAWSEGAGYGYTF. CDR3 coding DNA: TGTGCCTGGAGTGAGGGGGCGGGTTATGGCTACACCTTC.

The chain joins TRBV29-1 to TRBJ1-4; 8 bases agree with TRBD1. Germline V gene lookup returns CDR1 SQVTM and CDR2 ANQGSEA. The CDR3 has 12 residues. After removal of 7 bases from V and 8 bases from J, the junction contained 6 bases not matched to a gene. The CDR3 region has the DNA TGCAGCGCCGGGACAGGTGGCGAAAAACTGTTTTTT. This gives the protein CSAGTGGEKLFF.

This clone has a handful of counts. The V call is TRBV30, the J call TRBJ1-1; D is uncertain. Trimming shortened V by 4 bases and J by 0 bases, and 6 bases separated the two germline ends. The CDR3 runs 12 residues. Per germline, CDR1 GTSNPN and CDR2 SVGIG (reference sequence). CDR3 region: CAWNRLNTEAFF. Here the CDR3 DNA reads TGTGCCTGGAACCGGTTGAACACTGAAGCTTTCTTT. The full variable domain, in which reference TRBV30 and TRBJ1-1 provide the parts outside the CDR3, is SQTIHQWPATLVQPVGSPLSLECTVEGTSNPNLYWYRQAAGRGLQLLFYSVGIGQISSEVPQNLSASRPQDRQFILSSKKLLLSDSGFYLCAWNRLNTEAFFGQGTRLTVV.